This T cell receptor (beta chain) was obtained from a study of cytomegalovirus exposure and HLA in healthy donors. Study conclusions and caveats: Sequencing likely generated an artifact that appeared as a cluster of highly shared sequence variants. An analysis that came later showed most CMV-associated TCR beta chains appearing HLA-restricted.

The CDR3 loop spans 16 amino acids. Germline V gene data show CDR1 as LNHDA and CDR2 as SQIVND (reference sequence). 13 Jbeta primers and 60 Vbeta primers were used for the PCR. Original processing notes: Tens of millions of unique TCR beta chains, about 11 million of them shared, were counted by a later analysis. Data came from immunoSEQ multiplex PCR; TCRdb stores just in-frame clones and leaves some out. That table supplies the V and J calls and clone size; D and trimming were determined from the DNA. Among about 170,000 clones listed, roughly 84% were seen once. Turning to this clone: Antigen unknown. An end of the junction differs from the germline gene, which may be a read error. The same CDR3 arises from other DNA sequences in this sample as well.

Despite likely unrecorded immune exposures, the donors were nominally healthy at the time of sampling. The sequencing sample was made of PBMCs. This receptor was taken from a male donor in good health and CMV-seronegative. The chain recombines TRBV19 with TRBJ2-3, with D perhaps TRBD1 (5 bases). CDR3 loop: CASASPQGTGTDTQYF. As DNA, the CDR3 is TGTGCCAGCGCGTCCCCCCAGGGAACAGGCACAGATACGCAGTACTTT.